This entry features one T cell receptor beta chain sequence. The data belong to a study of CD8+ T cells in alopecia areata. Obtained from alopecia areata patients were lesional scalp punch biopsies along with peripheral blood. cDNA reverse transcribed from extracted RNA served as the sequencing template. Libraries were prepared by immunoSEQ multiplex PCR; TCRdb keeps only in-frame clonotypes and omits some of them. In the table there are about 82,000 clones, 45% to 60% of which are singletons. The CDR3 is 11 residues long. V lost 2 bases and J lost 6, with 4 bases in between. Germline V gene data show CDR1 as SGHDT and CDR2 as YYEEEE.

This receptor was taken from a human donor with alopecia areata. V and J are TRBV5-6 and TRBJ2-3; D remains unclear. Sequenced: NKG2D-high CD8+ T cells sorted from blood. CDR3 DNA: TGTGCCAGCAGCTTATCCGATACGCAGTATTTT. This codes for CASSLSDTQYF.